This T cell receptor beta chain was retrieved from a study of response to subunit inactivated influenza vaccine. TCRdb processed the RT-PCR reads anew with MiXCR; each CDR3 protein has one entry. The table includes about 480,000 distinct CDR3 sequences, 25% detected once. Study findings and constraints: The authors suggested that every seasonal influenza vaccination recruits few new T cells.

A few counts support this clonotype. Its specificity is not known. Trimming removed 2 bases at V and 7 bases at J, with 4 bases between. This CDR3 comprises 11 residues. Looked up from germline, CDR1 is ENHRY and CDR2 is SYGVKD. The input for sequencing was CD4+ T cells sorted from PBMCs, taken 5 to 6 days after vaccination. The sequence derives from a man aged 45-65 years who received an inactivated influenza vaccine. The chain combines TRBV10-3 with TRBJ2-3; D is uncertain. Written as DNA, the CDR3 is TGTGCCATCAGTGAGGGTTATACGCAGTATTTT. It translates to CAISEGYTQYF.